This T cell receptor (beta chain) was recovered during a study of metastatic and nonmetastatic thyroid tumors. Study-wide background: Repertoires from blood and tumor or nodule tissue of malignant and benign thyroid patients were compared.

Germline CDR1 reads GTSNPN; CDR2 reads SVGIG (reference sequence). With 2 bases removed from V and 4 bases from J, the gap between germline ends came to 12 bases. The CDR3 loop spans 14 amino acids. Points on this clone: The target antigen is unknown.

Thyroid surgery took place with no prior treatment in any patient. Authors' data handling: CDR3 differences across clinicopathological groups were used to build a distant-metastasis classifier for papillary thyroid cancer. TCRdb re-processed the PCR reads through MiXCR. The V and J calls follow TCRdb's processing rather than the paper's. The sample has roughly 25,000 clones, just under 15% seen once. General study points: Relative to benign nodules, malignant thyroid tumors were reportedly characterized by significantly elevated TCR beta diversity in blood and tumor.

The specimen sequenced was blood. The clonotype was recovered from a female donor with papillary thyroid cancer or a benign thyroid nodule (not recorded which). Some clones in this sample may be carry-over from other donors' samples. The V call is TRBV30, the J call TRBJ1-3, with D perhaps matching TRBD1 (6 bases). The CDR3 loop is CAWSFGGQGNTIYF. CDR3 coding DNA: TGTGCCTGGAGTTTTGGGGGGCAAGGAAACACCATATATTTT.